This T cell receptor beta chain came from a study of shared clonotypes between healthy human individuals. The data were produced by immunoSEQ multiplex PCR, yet TCRdb's version contains in-frame clones alone and is incomplete. The table lists about 2.1 million clones, 93% of them singletons. Naivety among CD8 cells was defined by CD45RO negativity and positive CCR7 selection, thereby excluding terminally differentiated effector memory CD45RA+ cells. The germline V and J ends were trimmed by 5 bases and 5 bases, with 15 bases remaining between them. CDR1 is SEHNR, CDR2 FQNEAQ, per germline (reference sequence). The CDR3 extends over 14 amino acids.

V is TRBV7-9 and J is TRBJ1-2, with D possibly matching TRBD1 (5 bases). The source is a man between 18 and 35 years old in good health. Some clones in this sample may be carry-over from other donors' samples. The specimen was naive CD8+ T cells from PBMCs. The CDR3 is CASSPRDGRYGYTF. In nucleotides, the CDR3 is TGTGCCAGCAGCCCTCGGGACGGCAGATATGGCTACACCTTC.